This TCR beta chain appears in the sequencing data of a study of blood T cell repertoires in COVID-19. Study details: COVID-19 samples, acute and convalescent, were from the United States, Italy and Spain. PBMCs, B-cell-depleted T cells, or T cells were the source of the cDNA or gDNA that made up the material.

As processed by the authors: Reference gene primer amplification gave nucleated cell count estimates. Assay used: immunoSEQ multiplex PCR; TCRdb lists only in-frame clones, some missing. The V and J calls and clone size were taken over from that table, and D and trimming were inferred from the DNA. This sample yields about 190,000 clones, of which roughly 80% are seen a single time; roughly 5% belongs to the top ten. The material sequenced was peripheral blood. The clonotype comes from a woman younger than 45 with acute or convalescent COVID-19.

The DNA of the CDR3 is TGTGCCAGCATATCAAGGGGGTGGTACGACACTGAAGCTTTCTTT. Residues: CASISRGWYDTEAFF. The V and J genes are TRBV5-6 and TRBJ1-1; perhaps TRBD1 as D (6 bases). Germline CDR1 SGHDT, CDR2 YYEEEE. There are 15 residues in the CDR3. Trimming stripped 6 bases from V and 3 bases from J, with 18 bases between.